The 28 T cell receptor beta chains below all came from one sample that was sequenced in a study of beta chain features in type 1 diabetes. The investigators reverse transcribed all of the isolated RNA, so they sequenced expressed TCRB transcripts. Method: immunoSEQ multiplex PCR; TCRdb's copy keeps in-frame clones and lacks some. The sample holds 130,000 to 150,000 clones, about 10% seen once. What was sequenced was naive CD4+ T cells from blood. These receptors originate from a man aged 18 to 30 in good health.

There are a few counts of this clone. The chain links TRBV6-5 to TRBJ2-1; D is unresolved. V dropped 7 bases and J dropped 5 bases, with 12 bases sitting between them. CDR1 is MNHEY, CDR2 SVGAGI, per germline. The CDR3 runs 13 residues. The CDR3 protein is CASKEEINNEQFF. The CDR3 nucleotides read TGTGCCAGCAAAGAAGAGATTAACAATGAGCAGTTCTTC.

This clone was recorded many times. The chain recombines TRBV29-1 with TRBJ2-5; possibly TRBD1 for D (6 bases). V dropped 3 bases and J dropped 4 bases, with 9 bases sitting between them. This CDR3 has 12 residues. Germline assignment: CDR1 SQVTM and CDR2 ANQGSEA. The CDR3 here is CSVESGAETQYF. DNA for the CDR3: TGCAGCGTTGAGTCAGGGGCAGAGACCCAGTACTTC.

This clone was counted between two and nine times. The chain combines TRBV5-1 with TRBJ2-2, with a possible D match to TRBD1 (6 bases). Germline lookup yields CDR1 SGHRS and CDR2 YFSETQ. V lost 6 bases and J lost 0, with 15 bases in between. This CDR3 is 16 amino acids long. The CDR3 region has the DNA TGCGCCAGCAAATACGGCAGGGGTACGAACACCGGGGAGCTGTTTTTT. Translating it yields CASKYGRGTNTGELFF.

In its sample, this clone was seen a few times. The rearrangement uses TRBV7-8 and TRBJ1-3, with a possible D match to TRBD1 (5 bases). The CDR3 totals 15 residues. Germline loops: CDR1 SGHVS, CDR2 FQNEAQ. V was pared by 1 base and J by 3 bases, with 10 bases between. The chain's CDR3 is CASSLGGASGNTIYF. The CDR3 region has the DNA TGTGCCAGCAGCTTAGGGGGCGCGAGTGGAAACACCATATATTTT.

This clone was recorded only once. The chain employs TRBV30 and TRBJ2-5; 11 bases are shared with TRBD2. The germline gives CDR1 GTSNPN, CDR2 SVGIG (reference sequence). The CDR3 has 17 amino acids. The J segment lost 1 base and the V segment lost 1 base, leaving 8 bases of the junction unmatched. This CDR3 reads CAWSDPSTSGAQETQYF. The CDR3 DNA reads TGTGCCTGGAGTGACCCCTCGACTAGCGGGGCCCAAGAGACCCAGTACTTC.

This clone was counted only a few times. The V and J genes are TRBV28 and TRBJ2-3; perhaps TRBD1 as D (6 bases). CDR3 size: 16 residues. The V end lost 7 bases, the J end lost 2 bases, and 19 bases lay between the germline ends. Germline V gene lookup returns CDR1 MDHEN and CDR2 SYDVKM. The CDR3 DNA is TGTGCCAGCACCGCAACAGGGTCGTCCTTCACAGATACGCAGTATTTT. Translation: CASTATGSSFTDTQYF.

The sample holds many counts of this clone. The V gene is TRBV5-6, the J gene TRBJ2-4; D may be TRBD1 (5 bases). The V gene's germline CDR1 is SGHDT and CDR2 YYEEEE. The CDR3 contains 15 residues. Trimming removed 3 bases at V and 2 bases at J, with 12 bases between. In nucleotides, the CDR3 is TGTGCCAGCAGCTCACGTCGACAGACCAAAAACATTCAGTACTTC. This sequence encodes CASSSRRQTKNIQYF. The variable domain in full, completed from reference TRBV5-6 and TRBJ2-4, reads DAGVTQSPTHLIKTRGQQVTLRCSPKSGHDTVSWYQQALGQGPQFIFQYYEEEERQRGNFPDRFSGHQFPNYSSELNVNALLLGDSALYLCASSSRRQTKNIQYFGAGTRLSVL.

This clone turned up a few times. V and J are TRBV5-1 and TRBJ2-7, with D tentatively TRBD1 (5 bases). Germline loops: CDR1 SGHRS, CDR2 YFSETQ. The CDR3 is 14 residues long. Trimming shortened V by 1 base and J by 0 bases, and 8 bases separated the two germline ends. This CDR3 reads CASSLSTASYEQYF. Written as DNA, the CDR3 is TGCGCCAGCAGCTTGTCGACAGCCTCCTACGAGCAGTACTTC.

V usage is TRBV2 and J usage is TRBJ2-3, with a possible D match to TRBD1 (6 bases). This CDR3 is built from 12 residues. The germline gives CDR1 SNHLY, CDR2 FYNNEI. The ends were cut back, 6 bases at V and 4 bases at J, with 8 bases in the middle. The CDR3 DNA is TGTGCCAGCAGGAAGGGGGCAGATACGCAGTATTTT. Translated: CASRKGADTQYF.

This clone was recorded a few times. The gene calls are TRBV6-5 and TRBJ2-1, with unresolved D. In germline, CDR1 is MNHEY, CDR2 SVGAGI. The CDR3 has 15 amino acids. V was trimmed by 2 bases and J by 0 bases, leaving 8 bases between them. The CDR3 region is CASSYEASSYNEQFF. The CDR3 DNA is TGTGCCAGCAGTTACGAGGCTAGCTCCTACAATGAGCAGTTCTTC.

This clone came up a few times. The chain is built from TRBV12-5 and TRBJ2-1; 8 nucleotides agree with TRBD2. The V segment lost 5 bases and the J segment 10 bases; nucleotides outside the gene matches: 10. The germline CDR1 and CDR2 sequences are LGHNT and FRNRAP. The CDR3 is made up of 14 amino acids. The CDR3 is CASGTGAGAGEQFF. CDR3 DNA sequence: TGTGCTAGTGGTACCGGAGCGGGGGCAGGGGAGCAGTTCTTC.

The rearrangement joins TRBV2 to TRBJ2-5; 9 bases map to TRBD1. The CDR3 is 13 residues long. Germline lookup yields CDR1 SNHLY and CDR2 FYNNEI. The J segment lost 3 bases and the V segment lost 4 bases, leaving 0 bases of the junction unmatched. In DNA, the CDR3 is TGTGCCAGCAGTGGGACAGGGGAAGAGACCCAGTACTTC. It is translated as CASSGTGEETQYF.

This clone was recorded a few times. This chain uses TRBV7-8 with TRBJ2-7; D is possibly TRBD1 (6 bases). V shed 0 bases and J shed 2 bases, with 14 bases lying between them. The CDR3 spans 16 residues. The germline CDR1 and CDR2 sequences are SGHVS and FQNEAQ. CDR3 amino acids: CASSLALGQGTYEQYF. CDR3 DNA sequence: TGTGCCAGCAGCTTAGCTCTGGGGCAGGGGACCTACGAGCAGTACTTC.

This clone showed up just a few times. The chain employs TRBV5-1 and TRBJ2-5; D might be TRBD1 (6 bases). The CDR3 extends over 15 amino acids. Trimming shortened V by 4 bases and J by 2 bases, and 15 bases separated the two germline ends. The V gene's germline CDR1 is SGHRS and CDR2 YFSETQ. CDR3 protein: CASSPPTGNQETQYF. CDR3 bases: TGCGCCAGCAGCCCCCCTACAGGGAATCAAGAGACCCAGTACTTC.

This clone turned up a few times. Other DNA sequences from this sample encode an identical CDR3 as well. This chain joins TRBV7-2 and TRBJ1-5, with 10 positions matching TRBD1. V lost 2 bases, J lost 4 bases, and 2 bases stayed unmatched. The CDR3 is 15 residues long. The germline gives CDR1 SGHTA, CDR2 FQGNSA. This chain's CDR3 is CASSLRTGGNQPQHF. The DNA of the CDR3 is TGTGCCAGCAGCTTAAGGACAGGGGGGAATCAGCCCCAGCATTTT.

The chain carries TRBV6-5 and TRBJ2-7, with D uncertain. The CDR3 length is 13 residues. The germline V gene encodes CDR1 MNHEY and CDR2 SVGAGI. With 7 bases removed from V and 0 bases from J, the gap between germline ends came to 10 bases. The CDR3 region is CASTDPSSYEQYF. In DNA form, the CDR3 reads TGTGCCAGCACAGATCCCAGCTCCTACGAGCAGTACTTC.

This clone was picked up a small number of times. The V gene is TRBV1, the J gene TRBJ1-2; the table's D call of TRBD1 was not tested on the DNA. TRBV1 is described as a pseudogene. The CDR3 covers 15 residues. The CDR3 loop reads CTSSQVRTRNYGYTF. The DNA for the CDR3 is TGCACCAGCAGCCAAGTTAGGACAAGAAACTATGGCTACACCTTC.

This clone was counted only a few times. CDR3 in amino acids: CASSVRGAGEGNQPQHF. The CDR3 DNA is TGTGCCAGCAGTGTCAGGGGGGCAGGGGAGGGCAATCAGCCCCAGCATTTT. This chain connects TRBV2 to TRBJ1-5; 7 bases match TRBD1. Germline lookup yields CDR1 SNHLY and CDR2 FYNNEI. This CDR3 region has 17 residues. Trimming cost V 4 bases and J 2 bases; bases outside gene matches: 11.

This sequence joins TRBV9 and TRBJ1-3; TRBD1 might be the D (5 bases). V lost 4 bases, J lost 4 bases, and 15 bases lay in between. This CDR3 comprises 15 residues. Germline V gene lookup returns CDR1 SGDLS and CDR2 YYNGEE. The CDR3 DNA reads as TGTGCCAGCAGCAATCGATCAGGGTACGGAAACACCATATATTTT. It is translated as CASSNRSGYGNTIYF. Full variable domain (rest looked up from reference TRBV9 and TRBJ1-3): DSGVTQTPKHLITATGQRVTLRCSPRSGDLSVYWYQQSLDQGLQFLIQYYNGEERAKGNILERFSAQQFPDLHSELNLSSLELGDSALYFCASSNRSGYGNTIYFGEGSWLTVV.

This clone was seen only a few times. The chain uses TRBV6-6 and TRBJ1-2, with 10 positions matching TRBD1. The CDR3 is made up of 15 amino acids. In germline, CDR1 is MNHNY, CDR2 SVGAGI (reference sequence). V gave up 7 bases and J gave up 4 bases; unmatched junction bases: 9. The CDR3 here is CASTWDRGSSYGYTF. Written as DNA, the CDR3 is TGTGCCAGCACCTGGGACAGGGGTTCTAGCTATGGCTACACCTTC.

The CDR3 protein is CASSVSGGDYEQYF. CDR3 sequence (DNA): TGTGCCAGTAGTGTAAGCGGGGGAGACTACGAGCAGTACTTC. The chain is built from TRBV19 and TRBJ2-7; 8 nucleotides match TRBD2. The CDR3 runs to 14 residues. V lost 5 bases to trimming and J lost 3 bases; unmatched junction nucleotides: 6. CDR1 and CDR2 (germline): LNHDA, SQIVND (reference sequence).

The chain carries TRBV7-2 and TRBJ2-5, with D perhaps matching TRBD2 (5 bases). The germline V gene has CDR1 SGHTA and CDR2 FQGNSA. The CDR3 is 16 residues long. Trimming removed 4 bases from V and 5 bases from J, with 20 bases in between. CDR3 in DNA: TGTGCCAGCAGCTCAGCTCTCGTGACGGGGTCGGAGACCCAGTACTTC. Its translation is CASSSALVTGSETQYF.

The CDR3 sequence is CASSLGRGETQYF. The DNA for the CDR3 is TGCGCCAGCAGCTTGGGTAGGGGAGAGACCCAGTACTTC. This chain links TRBV5-1 with TRBJ2-5; D is possibly TRBD1 (5 bases). V lost 0 bases to trimming and J lost 4 bases, with 7 bases between them. Germline values: CDR1 SGHRS, CDR2 YFSETQ. This CDR3 is built from 13 residues.

The CDR3 sequence: CASSYAGTGDQPQHF. CDR3 in DNA: TGTGCCAGCAGCTACGCCGGGACAGGAGATCAGCCCCAGCATTTT. The rearrangement joins TRBV9 to TRBJ1-5, with 8 bases matching TRBD1. The CDR3 consists of 15 residues. In germline, CDR1 is SGDLS, CDR2 YYNGEE. V was pared by 4 bases and J by 5 bases, with 8 bases of the junction left unmatched.

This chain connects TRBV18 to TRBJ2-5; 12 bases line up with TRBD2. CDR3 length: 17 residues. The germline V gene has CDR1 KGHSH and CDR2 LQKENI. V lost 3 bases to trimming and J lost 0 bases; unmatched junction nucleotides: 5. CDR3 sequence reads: CASSPQTSGGDQETQYF. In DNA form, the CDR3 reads TGTGCCAGCTCACCCCAGACTAGCGGGGGCGACCAAGAGACCCAGTACTTC. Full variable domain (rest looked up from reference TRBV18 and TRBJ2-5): NAGVMQNPRHLVRRRGQEARLRCSPMKGHSHVYWYRQLPEEGLKFMVYLQKENIIDESGMPKERFSAEFPKEGPSILRIQQVVRGDSAAYFCASSPQTSGGDQETQYFGPGTRLLVL.

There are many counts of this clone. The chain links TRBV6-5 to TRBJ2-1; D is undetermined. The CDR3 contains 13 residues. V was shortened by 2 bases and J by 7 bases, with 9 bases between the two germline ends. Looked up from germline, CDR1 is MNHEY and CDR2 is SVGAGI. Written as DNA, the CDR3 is TGTGCCAGCAGTTACGGGCTAAGGAATGAGCAGTTCTTC. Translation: CASSYGLRNEQFF.

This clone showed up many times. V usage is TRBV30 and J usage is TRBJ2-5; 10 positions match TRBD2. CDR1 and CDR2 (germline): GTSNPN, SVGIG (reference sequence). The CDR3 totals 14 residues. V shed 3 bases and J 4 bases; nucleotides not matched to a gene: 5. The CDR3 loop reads CAWRRLAGAETQYF. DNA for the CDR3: TGTGCCTGGAGAAGGCTAGCGGGGGCAGAGACCCAGTACTTC.

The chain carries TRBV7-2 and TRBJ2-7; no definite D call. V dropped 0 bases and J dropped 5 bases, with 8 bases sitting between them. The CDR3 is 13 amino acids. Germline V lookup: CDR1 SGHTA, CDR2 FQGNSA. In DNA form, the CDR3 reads TGTGCCAGCAGCTTAGCGCGGTGGGACGAGCAGTACTTC. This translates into CASSLARWDEQYF.